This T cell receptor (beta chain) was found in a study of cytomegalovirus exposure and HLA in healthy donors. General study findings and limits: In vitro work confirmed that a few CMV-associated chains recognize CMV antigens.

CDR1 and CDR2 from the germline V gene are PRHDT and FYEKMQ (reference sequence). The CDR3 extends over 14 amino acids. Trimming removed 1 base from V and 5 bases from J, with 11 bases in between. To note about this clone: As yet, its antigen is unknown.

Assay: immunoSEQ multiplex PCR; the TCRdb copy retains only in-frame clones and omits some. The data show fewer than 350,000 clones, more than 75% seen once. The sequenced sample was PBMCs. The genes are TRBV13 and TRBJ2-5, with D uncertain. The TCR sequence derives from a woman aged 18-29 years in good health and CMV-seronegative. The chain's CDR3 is CASSLENRAETQYF. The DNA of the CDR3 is TGTGCCAGCAGCTTAGAGAACCGCGCGGAGACCCAGTACTTC.